This T cell receptor (beta chain) was sequenced for a study of cytomegalovirus exposure and HLA in healthy donors (dated by TCRdb to 2017 to 2019). Notes on the research overall: An earlier analysis of roughly 630 of the donors reported roughly 270 Gb of sequence data and more than 90 million unique TCR beta sequences from about 180 million T cells. Rather than drawing on any new phenotypic data, the later analysis identified candidate immune exposures from TCR beta sequences and the way those sequences occurred across donors. To predict cytomegalovirus infection status, the study combined high-throughput TCR immunosequencing, statistical association of individual TCRs with disease status, and machine learning. Among some 400 genotyped donors of the cohort, an average of roughly 240,000 unique TCR beta nucleotide sequences were sequenced per donor, roughly a sixth of them non-productive. The number of typed donors differed by locus: about 620-630 for A, B, C, DRB1 and DQB1; 522 for DQA1; some 610 for DPA1; and roughly 490 for DPB1. HLA typing covered class I and class II loci at four-digit resolution. Using immunosequencing, the study profiled T cell repertoires from approximately 700 subjects and related those repertoires to cytomegalovirus serostatus. Five DR-DQ haplotypes were handled as single units for association and clustering because linkage in the cohort was strong. Besides the first cohort of roughly 640 subjects, a separate validation cohort made up of over 100 different subjects was used. The study aimed to test whether signatures of past pathogen exposure could be identified by cataloging public T cell receptors. All discovery cohort repertoires had been generated using a single sequencing platform. Donor age, sex, ethnicity and CMV serostatus were compiled alongside the repertoire data. About 280 gigabases of sequencing data and tens of millions of unique TCR sequences were included in an early release covering around 600 HLA-typed donors. To study patterns of TCR occurrence, a later analysis re-analyzed previously published TCR beta repertoires from 650 to 750 donors and added high-resolution HLA genotyping. In a later genetic analysis, genome-wide SNP genotypes for about three fifths of the roughly 670 donors were used, and that subset was treated as a discovery cohort. Of the approximately 400 genotyped donors, approximately 83% fell in the genetic ancestry cluster associated with self-reported Caucasian donors. In an earlier analysis of 587 of the donors, high-throughput TCR beta sequencing was used to judge whether each TCR beta V gene segment behaved as functional or pseudogenic. The investigation overall reported the following: A later analysis found that TCR association rates varied across HLA loci, with DRB1 alleles showing the most associated TCRs and HLA-C alleles the fewest. A later genetic analysis reported fewer N-insertions in productive TCRs among donors in an Asian-associated ancestry cluster than the roughly 700-donor mean. Some IMGT-functional V segments, including TRBV6-2 and TRBV6-3, could not be told apart with the 87-base-pair reads, so those segments were excluded. The authors suggested that the approach could potentially be generalized to other disease states and immunological phenotypes. Broadly in line with IMGT annotations, most TCR beta V segments showed up in productive rearrangements about 90% or about 30% of the time in an earlier analysis of 587 of the donors. CMV serostatus was the only immune exposure information available for the cohort. This cohort had only TCR beta chains sequenced, and the lack of alpha or paired-chain data limited which features could be detected. Correlated functional status among segregating V segments might reflect linkage disequilibrium, but an unknown experimental factor could not be ruled out. Compared with equally common non-associated chains, HLA-associated TCR beta chains in a later analysis were more clonally expanded and had lower generation probabilities. Several of the top co-occurrence clusters appeared to be linked to parvovirus B19, influenza, CMV and Epstein-Barr virus, according to a later analysis. A cluster of highly shared sequence variants was judged likely to be a technical artifact of the sequencing pipeline. Roughly uniform sequencing depth across donors was assumed in presence/absence analyses, although this assumption may not hold. According to a later analysis, most CMV-associated TCR beta chains appeared to be HLA-restricted, and the HLA associations seemed to be driven largely by CMV exposure. In the study, about 150 TCR beta chains were listed as associated with cytomegalovirus. In a later analysis, around 15,000 TCR beta sequences were associated with specific HLA alleles at a false discovery rate of 0.05. When HLA alleles, especially DR and DQ, strongly co-occurred, TCR associations were difficult to assign to individual alleles. Three of the identified cytomegalovirus-associated TCR beta chains were confirmed in vitro to be specific for cytomegalovirus antigens. A further reported finding was that TCR beta sequences accurately predicted the HLA-A and HLA-B alleles for most subjects in the first cohort. Most TCR sequences were seen in very few donors, while some public TCRs were found in many individuals. A later genetic analysis associated a missense DCLRE1C variant with V-gene and J-gene trimming of TCR beta chains, and an independent cohort replicated the association. Because some donors lacked HLA typing at each locus, the association tests relied only on the typed subset. Cytomegalovirus status was reported to be diagnosed by the classifier with high specificity and sensitivity in both the original and validation cohorts. Because counts were too low, about 18 rarely observed V segments, including chromosome 9 orphons, were excluded from the earlier analysis of several hundred of the donors.

The cohort was made up of around 720 healthy bone marrow donors. All cohort members were sampled while nominally healthy, although unrecorded immune exposures were likely present. The donor tested CMV seronegative and was one of the 352 seronegative cohort members. Each donor provided a peripheral blood sample, and peripheral blood mononuclear cells were used for TCR beta sequencing. Genomic DNA extraction from the blood cell samples was performed with the Qiagen DNeasy Blood Extraction Kit. Library construction relied on the immunoSEQ multiplex PCR assay. The multiplex PCR relied on a mix of 60 forward primers for TCR Vbeta segments and 13 reverse primers for TCR Jbeta segments. The CDR3 region of rearranged TCR beta genes was amplified from genomic DNA by a multiplex PCR assay. The amplified TCR beta libraries were sequenced on the Illumina HiSeq System as 87-base-pair reads. Processing in the source paper ran as follows. A later analysis tallied some 79 million unique TCR beta chains across the approximately 670 repertoires, and about 10 million of those chains were shared by two or more donors. Raw reads were error-corrected and collapsed into unique sequences by a nearest-neighbor algorithm in which closely related sequences were merged to remove PCR and sequencing errors. V, D and J gene segments were assigned by aligning CDR3 sequences to IMGT reference sequences. Each retained sequence needed at least a six-nucleotide match to both a V gene segment and a J gene segment. A rearrangement counted as productive if the CDR3 had no stop codons and remained in frame with V and J, and every other rearrangement counted as non-productive. CDR3 was defined by IMGT convention, running from the second conserved V-encoded cysteine to the conserved J-encoded phenylalanine. Sequences without an unambiguous match to a single V gene segment were excluded from the earlier analysis of approximately 600 of the donors. In an earlier analysis of a few hundred of the donors, a V segment was called functional when productive rearrangements were above 56.7%, and segregating when the standard deviation between donors exceeded 5%. To diagnose cytomegalovirus status from the catalog of TCR beta chain sequences, a statistical classification framework was built. A later analysis assigned V and J genes by comparing TCR nucleotide sequences with IMGT/GENE-DB human TR gene sequences. In a later analysis, CDR3 sequences and most-parsimonious VDJ recombination scenarios were assigned using the TCRdist pipeline. In a later analysis, each TCR beta chain was defined by its CDR3 amino acid sequence together with its V-gene family, and reads without a unique V-gene family were excluded. In a later analysis, 500 to 650 highly shared, low-generation-probability nucleotide sequences were removed to address suspected cross-contamination and a sequencing artifact. A later analysis calculated a clonal expansion index for each public chain from normalized within-repertoire ranks of inferred template counts. In a later analysis, generation probabilities were computed using a VDJ recombination model fitted to out-of-frame rearrangements, and the results were checked against IGoR. In a later analysis, hypergeometric tests were used to score TCR-TCR, TCR-HLA and TCR-CMV co-occurrence, with a repertoire-size bias correction applied to TCR pairs. A later analysis estimated false discovery rates by permuting HLA or CMV assignments 20 times. In a later analysis, co-occurring TCRs were grouped with DBSCAN, and TCRdist sequence similarity was added when clustering was performed within HLA-allele-positive subsets. Repertoires with fewer than 30,000 or more than 120,000 public chains, plus five repertoires with anomalous nucleotide sharing, were excluded from co-occurrence clustering. The table comes from immuneACCESS by way of TCRdb, which keeps in-frame sequences with V and J called. Part of the clones is missing from these tables; in studies checked, under half for an unresolved V gene and the rest for unknown reasons. V and J calls and clone size are as listed in that table; D and trimming were resolved from the DNA. The sample has 100,000 to 150,000 clones on record, roughly 80% of them singletons. About 1.2% of the sample is taken by the ten largest.

This clone was detected only once. The clone's antigen remains unknown. Per-nucleotide qualities are absent, and no much larger clonotype sits a single base away. V lost 7 bases and J lost 6 bases; the stretch between them is 12 bases long. From its cysteine to its phenylalanine, the CDR3 spans 11 amino acids. The sequence is cut down to CDR3 DNA, 33 bases in frame from base 1. Looking up the germline V gene yields CDR1 SQVTM and CDR2 ANQGSEA. Sequenced material: PBMCs. The source is a girl aged 2-15 years in good health and CMV-seronegative. The chain is assembled from TRBV29-1 and TRBJ1-2, with a weak D call of TRBD1 (5 bases match). At the DNA level, the sequence is TGCAGCGCCGAGACAGTTCATGGCTACACCTTC. The resulting protein is CSAETVHGYTF.